The rows below give T cell receptor beta chains drawn from one sample of a study of T cells after yellow fever vaccination. One entry per CDR3 protein, called by TCRdb with MiXCR from the 5' RACE reads. Altogether more than 450,000 distinct CDR3 sequences are present, about a fifth being singletons, with the ten largest covering about a sixth. The sequencing here drew on PBMCs, taken roughly 20 days after the first yellow fever vaccination. The receptors shown here come from a man between 18 and 29 years old who received the YFV17D yellow fever vaccine. The CDR3 runs from the conserved cysteine through the conserved F or W. The D gene is left open where the match is weak. The listing skips clone size in some rows; elsewhere it reads once, few, many or a size class.

clone size,D gene,J gene,V gene,CDR3 DNA,CDR3 protein
few,TRBD1,TRBJ2-6,TRBV2,TGTGCCAGCAGTTGGGACAGTGCGGGGGCCAACGTCCTGACTTTC,CASSWDSAGANVLTF
NA,TRBD1,TRBJ1-5,TRBV7-2,TGTGCCAGCAGCTTTGGGAGGGGGCGGGTTCAGCCCCAGCATTTT,CASSFGRGRVQPQHF
NA,TRBD2,TRBJ2-3,TRBV5-4,TGTGCCAGCAGCTTACAGCGGGGGGGCACAGATACGCAGTATTTT,CASSLQRGGTDTQYF
few,NA,TRBJ2-1,TRBV11-2,TGTGCCAGCAGCACCCCCCGGGGGAGTAACTACAATGAGCAGTTCTTC,CASSTPRGSNYNEQFF
NA,NA,TRBJ1-1,TRBV7-3,TGTGCCAGCAGCTTAACGGCTGGATCACATACAGAGGCTTTCTTT,CASSLTAGSHTEAFF
few,NA,TRBJ1-1,TRBV27,TGTGCCAGCTGGCCCTGGGGGGGCGCGGACACTGAAGCTTTCTTT,CASWPWGGADTEAFF
NA,NA,TRBJ1-1,TRBV6-1,TGTGCCAGCAGTCTGTGGTCGCTGGGGACTGAAGCTTTCTTT,CASSLWSLGTEAFF
once,NA,TRBJ1-5,TRBV5-6,TGTGCCAGCAGCTCCGGACAAACCAATCAGCCCCAGCATTTT,CASSSGQTNQPQHF
NA,NA,TRBJ1-4,TRBV27,TGTGCCAGCCTCAAATTACAGGGCCCTAATGAAAAACTGTTTTTT,CASLKLQGPNEKLFF
many,NA,TRBJ1-1,TRBV5-1,TGCGCCAGCAGCTTGTACCAGCTGAACACTGAAGCTTTCTTT,CASSLYQLNTEAFF
few,NA,TRBJ1-5,TRBV29-1,TGCAGCGTTGGGGGCCTAGGCAGCAATCAGCCCCAGCATTTT,CSVGGLGSNQPQHF
NA,TRBD1,TRBJ2-7,TRBV27,TGTGCCAGCAGTTTATCGGGACAGGGGAGCTACGAGCAGTACTTC,CASSLSGQGSYEQYF
NA,NA,TRBJ1-1,TRBV5-1,TGCGCCAGCAGCTTGGTCGGTGGGGTTTCTGAAGCTTTCTTT,CASSLVGGVSEAFF
NA,NA,TRBJ1-1,TRBV20-1,TGCAGTGCTAGAGATGCCAGGGGAGACACTGAAGCTTTCTTT,CSARDARGDTEAFF
few,NA,TRBJ2-2,TRBV5-1,TGCGCCAGCAGCTTGGGACAAGAGGACACCGGGGAGCTGTTTTTT,CASSLGQEDTGELFF
few,NA,TRBJ2-7,TRBV2,TGTGCCAGCAGTGGGGGGTTGGCGGGGATCTACGAGCAGTACTTC,CASSGGLAGIYEQYF
few,NA,TRBJ1-2,TRBV20-1,TGCAGTGCTAGAGCGGGCATCGGCCTATATGGCTACACCTTC,CSARAGIGLYGYTF
NA,TRBD2,TRBJ2-1,TRBV4-1,TGCGCCAGCAGCCGAGCCAGCGGGGGGGCCCATGAGCAGTTCTTC,CASSRASGGAHEQFF
few,NA,TRBJ2-3,TRBV9,TGTGCCAGCAGCTATAAGTGGGGGGATACTAGCACAGATACGCAGTATTTT,CASSYKWGDTSTDTQYF
NA,NA,TRBJ2-1,TRBV3-1,TGTGCCAGCAGCCACTCAGGATTAGGGCACAATGAGCAGTTCTTC,CASSHSGLGHNEQFF
NA,NA,TRBJ1-2,TRBV7-9,TGTGCCAGCAGCTTCAACACAGGCATTGGCTACACCTTC,CASSFNTGIGYTF
few,NA,TRBJ2-3,TRBV15,TGTGCCACCAGCAGAGATCAGGGAGCAGATACGCAGTATTTT,CATSRDQGADTQYF
few,TRBD1,TRBJ2-6,TRBV10-3,TGTGCCATCAGTGGGCGACAGGGGGCTGGGGCCAACGTCCTGACTTTC,CAISGRQGAGANVLTF
NA,NA,TRBJ2-1,TRBV7-3,TGTGCCAGCAGCCGACAGGGAGGTGGGTACAATGAGCAGTTCTTC,CASSRQGGGYNEQFF
NA,NA,TRBJ1-5,TRBV20-1,TGCAGTGCTAGAGATTGGGGGGATCGGCCCCAGCATTTT,CSARDWGDRPQHF